The text below deals with one T cell receptor (beta chain). This clone was picked up a small number of times. Its cognate antigen has yet to be identified. No quality values exist for individual bases; no much larger clone is one base distant. The sample comes from a study of beta chain features in type 1 diabetes (dated by TCRdb to 2016 to 2019). Looking at the study overall: Mean age, gender distribution, total cell number and subset yield were not different between patients and healthy donors. The study compared the TCRB repertoires of sorted circulating CD4+ T cell subsets in recently diagnosed type 1 diabetes patients with those in matched healthy donors. Across all samples, some 100,000,000 sorted cells were examined, and cell number per subset correlated strongly with RNA yield. Whereas all 30 or so donors provided naive and central memory subsets, regulatory and stem cell-like memory subsets were isolated from just 8 patients and roughly 8 healthy donors.

Each donor gave one peripheral blood draw, roughly 120 mL on average, collected into heparinised tubes. Naive, central memory, regulatory and stem cell-like memory CD4+ T cells were sorted on a BD FACSAria II using a panel including CD45RO, CCR7, CD25, CD127, CD95 and CD27. A purity above 98% was achieved for all sorted populations. Right away, PBMCs were isolated by Lymphoprep density gradient centrifugation and were stained directly, with no culture step. To minimize batch effects, samples were stained and sorted in pairs, one healthy donor with one patient per experiment. The paper's findings and limits, for the study overall: Shorter templates might be favored by PCR, yet because patient and control samples were amplified and corrected together, any such skew would affect both groups equally. Fewer insertions and more nucleotide deletions at VDJ recombination sites were observed in patients with type 1 diabetes, implying thymic rearrangement abnormalities. Because cDNA rather than genomic DNA was sequenced, highly expressing activated cells could have been over-represented, although no difference in activation and CD3 levels was found between groups. The naive, central memory and regulatory TCRB repertoires appeared to resemble one another more closely among patients than among healthy donors. Type 1 diabetes patients showed a moderate but significant shortening of TCRB CDR3 length in all four CD4+ subsets. HLA sub-analyses involved small numbers of individuals, so any influence of HLA type on TCRB rearrangement remained unresolved.

Trimming removed 0 bases from V and 7 bases from J, leaving 10 bases between the germline ends. CDR1 and CDR2 were assigned from the germline V gene (reference sequence) as LNHNV and YYDKDF. The CDR3 spans 14 residues, from the cysteine through the phenylalanine. The retained sequence is limited to the CDR3, 42 bases, with the frame set at the first base. All of the isolated RNA was reverse transcribed with the High Capacity cDNA Reverse Transcription Kit, so expressed TCRB transcripts were sequenced. Deep immunoSEQ sequencing was applied to naive, central memory and regulatory T cell samples, giving an average of about 3.8 million total reads per sample. Sorted cells were lysed in RLT buffer and RNA was extracted with DNase-treated RNeasy Micro or Mini kits, depending on cell number. To prevent cross-contamination, each cell subset was processed individually, whereas patient and healthy donor samples were processed jointly. The immunoSEQ multiplex PCR was used to amplify TCRB sequences from cDNA, yielding 87-bp fragments that span the CDR3 region. Amplicons were sequenced on the Illumina HiSeq platform. Per the original workflow: Synthetic template baselines were used to correct PCR bias computationally, reads within Hamming distance 2 were collapsed, and singletons that could not be merged were discarded. Reads were aligned to IMGT to assign V, D and J genes, CDR3 length, and insertions or deletions at six rearrangement sites. Within each subset, clonotype counts were normalized to sorted cell number, after which true diversity and Gini coefficients were computed with the tcR R package. Repertoire sharing was quantified using the overlap coefficient calculated on TCRB nucleotide sequences. Here the immuneACCESS table is served through TCRdb, limited to in-frame sequences with V and J called. Missing clones are a known gap in these copies; in checked studies unresolved V genes cover under half, and the rest lacks a known reason. V and J calls and clone size come straight from that table; D and trimming were deduced from the DNA. The sample yields some 240,000 clones; 9.5% to 13% were counted once. The ten largest clones capture over 1% of the sample.

The chain is assembled from TRBV15 and TRBJ2-1; the D gene is not confidently resolved. This clonotype was obtained from a young man in good health. Sequencing input: central memory CD4+ T cells from blood. The nucleotides are TGTGCCACCAGCAGAGACTTGACCGCGAATGAGCAGTTCTTC. This translates into CATSRDLTANEQFF.